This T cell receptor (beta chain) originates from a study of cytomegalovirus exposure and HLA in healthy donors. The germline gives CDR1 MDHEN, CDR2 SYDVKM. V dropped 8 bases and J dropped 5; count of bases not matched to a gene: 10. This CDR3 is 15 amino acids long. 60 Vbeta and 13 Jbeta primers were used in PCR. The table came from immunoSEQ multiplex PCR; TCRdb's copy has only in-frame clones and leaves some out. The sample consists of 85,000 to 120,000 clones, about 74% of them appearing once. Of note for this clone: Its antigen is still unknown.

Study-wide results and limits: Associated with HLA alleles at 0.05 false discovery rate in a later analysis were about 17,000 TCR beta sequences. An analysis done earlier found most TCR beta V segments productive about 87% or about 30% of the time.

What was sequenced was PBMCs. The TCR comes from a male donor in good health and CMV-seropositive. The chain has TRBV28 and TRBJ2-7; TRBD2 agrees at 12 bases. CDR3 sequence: CASGLLAGGPHEQYF. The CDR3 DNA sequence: TGTGCCAGCGGGTTACTAGCGGGAGGTCCCCACGAGCAGTACTTC.